These 4 T cell receptor beta chains came from one sample sequenced in a study of T cell clonality in common variable immunodeficiency. Libraries were prepared by immunoSEQ multiplex PCR; TCRdb keeps only in-frame clonotypes and omits some of them. The data show around 42,000 clones, with none appearing a single time. Sample: peripheral blood mononuclear cells. The receptors were sampled from a person aged 18 to 70 in good health.

Only a few counts were recorded for this clone. The read terminates 3 residues before the CDR3 end, so the remaining end is supplied by the germline J gene. The chain employs TRBV19 and TRBJ1-2; the match to TRBD1 covers 8 bases. The CDR3 totals 13 residues. V was clipped by 5 bases and J by 6 bases; unmatched bases: 5. The V gene's germline CDR1 is LNHDA and CDR2 SQIVND (reference sequence). The CDR3 bases that were read are TGTGCCAGTAGTCCAACAGGGGGTCATGGC. Translation: CASSPTGGHG. The complete CDR3 protein is CASSPTGGHGYTF.

Ten or more counts support this clone. The read comes to an end 3 residues before the CDR3 does, leaving the germline J gene to fill in the end. This chain links TRBV13 with TRBJ2-3; 9 bases align to TRBD1. The CDR3 is 14 amino acids. Germline CDR1 PRHDT, CDR2 FYEKMQ (reference sequence). V dropped 4 bases and J dropped 6; count of bases not matched to a gene: 5. The CDR3 here is CASSSGTGTDTQYF. CDR3 DNA, as far as it was read: TGTGCCAGCAGCTCCGGGACAGGGACCGATACG.

At least ten counts were recorded for this clone. From the germline J gene comes the end of the CDR3, since the read stops 3 residues before it. V usage is TRBV12-3 or TRBV12-4 and J usage is TRBJ2-2; D may be TRBD2 (5 bases). The CDR3 totals 15 residues. V was cut by 0 bases and J by 4 bases, with 9 bases left in between. The CDR3 is CASSLAGLGTGELFF. Partial CDR3 DNA: TGTGCCAGCAGTTTAGCCGGACTTGGCACCGGGGAG.

This clone was observed a handful of times. The CDR3 end falls 3 residues outside the read, so it is completed with the germline J gene. The chain is built from TRBV6-4 and TRBJ2-5; TRBD2 agrees at 9 bases. Looked up from germline, CDR1 is MRHNA and CDR2 is SNTAGT. With V trimmed by 5 bases and J by 5 bases, 9 bases remained unmatched. The CDR3 is made up of 15 amino acids. The CDR3 bases that were read are TGTGCCAGCAGTCCCAATAGCGGGAGAGGGGAGACC. Protein product: CASSPNSGRGET. The full-length CDR3 reads as CASSPNSGRGETQYF.